Below, 25 T cell receptor beta chains from the same sample are listed, as sequenced in a study of cytomegalovirus exposure and HLA in healthy donors. The assay was immunoSEQ multiplex PCR, and TCRdb's table has in-frame clones only and misses some. Of 150,000 to 170,000 clones in the sample, around 83% were seen once. Sequencing was carried out using PBMCs. These receptors all stem from a human donor in good health.

The chain combines TRBV7-2 with TRBJ1-1, with no clear D. V was cut by 5 bases and J by 1 base, with 14 bases left in between. Per the germline V gene, CDR1 is SGHTA and CDR2 is FQGNSA. CDR3 size: 15 residues. CDR3: CASSLNPRGNTEAFF. The DNA of the CDR3 is TGTGCCAGCAGCCTAAATCCTCGTGGGAACACTGAAGCTTTCTTT.

V and J are TRBV5-1 and TRBJ1-1; tentatively, D is TRBD1 (5 bases). The CDR3 spans 14 residues. Germline CDR1 and CDR2: SGHRS and YFSETQ. Trimming removed 6 bases from V and 1 base from J, with 13 bases in between. Here the CDR3 DNA reads TGCGCCAGCACGGACAAGCGCTCGAACACTGAAGCTTTCTTT. It specifies CASTDKRSNTEAFF.

This clone was observed a single time. The gene calls are TRBV4-1 and TRBJ2-6, with 10 positions matching TRBD1. CDR1 and CDR2 (germline): MGHRA, YSYEKL. The CDR3 has 21 amino acids. The junction had 11 bases not matched to a gene; V was cut back by 0 bases and J by 0 bases. CDR3 in amino acids: CASSQEPVGTGALSGANVLTF. As DNA, the CDR3 is TGCGCCAGCAGCCAAGAACCCGTCGGGACAGGGGCTCTCTCTGGGGCCAACGTCCTGACTTTC.

The table lists this clone with a count of one. The chain is built from TRBV7-2 and TRBJ1-2, with D unclear. Germline lookup yields CDR1 SGHTA and CDR2 FQGNSA. CDR3 size: 19 residues. With 2 bases removed from V and 3 bases from J, the gap between germline ends came to 25 bases. CDR3 sequence: CASSLYRPPNAYEYYGYTF. CDR3 in DNA: TGTGCCAGCAGCTTATATCGCCCTCCGAATGCGTACGAATACTATGGCTACACCTTC. Drawing the rest from reference TRBV7-2 and TRBJ1-2, the complete variable domain is GAGVSQSPSNKVTEKGKDVELRCDPISGHTALYWYRQSLGQGLEFLIYFQGNSAPDKSGLPSDRFSAERTGGSVSTLTIQRTQQEDSAVYLCASSLYRPPNAYEYYGYTFGSGTRLTVV.

The rearrangement joins TRBV18 to TRBJ2-7; D is uncertain. The V end lost 3 bases, the J end lost 3 bases, and 15 bases lay between the germline ends. Germline assignment: CDR1 KGHSH and CDR2 LQKENI. This CDR3 comprises 15 residues. This CDR3 is CASSPGVASLYEQYF. The CDR3 DNA is TGTGCCAGCTCACCTGGAGTGGCCAGCCTCTACGAGCAGTACTTC.

This clone was found once. Here the CDR3 reads CASSPGTSNTDTQYF. The CDR3, as DNA: TGCGCCAGCAGCCCGGGGACTAGCAACACAGATACGCAGTATTTT. The gene calls are TRBV5-1 and TRBJ2-3; 9 bases line up with TRBD2. Per the germline V gene, CDR1 is SGHRS and CDR2 is YFSETQ. V was clipped by 4 bases and J by 2 bases; unmatched bases: 5. The CDR3 is 15 residues long.

The chain links TRBV5-4 to TRBJ2-2; 9 nucleotides align to TRBD2. Unmatched junction bases numbered 12, after V lost 3 bases and J lost 3 bases. Per the germline V gene, CDR1 is SGHNT and CDR2 is YYREEE (reference sequence). The CDR3 spans 18 residues. The CDR3 coding sequence is TGTGCCAGCAGCTCAACATTTAGCGGGAGACAGGACACCGGGGAGCTGTTTTTT. It codes for CASSSTFSGRQDTGELFF.

CDR3 region: CASSRVSYEQYF. The CDR3 region has the DNA TGTGCCAGCAGTCGGGTCTCCTACGAGCAGTACTTC. The chain combines TRBV2 with TRBJ2-7, with D unresolved. The germline V and J ends were trimmed by 5 bases and 0 bases, with 5 bases remaining between them. The CDR3 is made up of 12 amino acids. From germline, CDR1 is SNHLY and CDR2 FYNNEI.

The CDR3 loop reads CSVLNPGQGWGEQFF. The CDR3 coding sequence is TGCAGCGTGTTAAACCCGGGACAGGGATGGGGTGAGCAGTTCTTC. The chain joins TRBV29-1 to TRBJ2-1; 9 positions agree with TRBD1. The ends lost 6 bases at V and 9 bases at J; junction bases unmatched: 15. Germline V lookup: CDR1 SQVTM, CDR2 ANQGSEA. CDR3 length equals 15 residues.

The chain carries TRBV1 and TRBJ2-1; the DNA was not used to check the table's D call, TRBD2. TRBV1 is termed a pseudogene. This CDR3 has 16 amino acids. The CDR3 sequence: CTSSHPPPVAGSKQFF. CDR3 in DNA: TGCACCAGCAGCCACCCCCCACCGGTAGCGGGGTCCAAGCAGTTCTTC.

The rearrangement links TRBV28 to TRBJ1-4; D is perhaps TRBD1 (6 bases). The germline gives CDR1 MDHEN, CDR2 SYDVKM. This CDR3 is built from 16 residues. V was shortened by 5 bases and J by 1 base, with 14 bases between the two germline ends. This chain's CDR3 is CASSKRTDRTNEKLFF. DNA for the CDR3: TGTGCCAGCAGTAAACGGACAGATAGAACTAATGAAAAACTGTTTTTT. Combining the CDR3 with reference TRBV28 and TRBJ1-4 gives the whole variable domain DVKVTQSSRYLVKRTGEKVFLECVQDMDHENMFWYRQDPGLGLRLIYFSYDVKMKEKGDIPEGYSVSREKKERFSLILESASTNQTSMYLCASSKRTDRTNEKLFFGSGTQLSVL.

The genes are TRBV15 and TRBJ2-7; possibly TRBD2 for D (5 bases). The germline gives CDR1 LNHNV, CDR2 YYDKDF (reference sequence). The CDR3 has 15 residues. The V gene lost 1 base and the J gene lost 3 bases, with 13 bases spanning the gap. CDR3 protein: CATSRVDGVGYEQYF. Here the CDR3 DNA reads TGTGCCACCAGCAGAGTTGACGGGGTGGGCTACGAGCAGTACTTC.

V usage is TRBV4-2 and J usage is TRBJ1-2, with D hard to call. The CDR3 spans 15 residues. Between the trimmed V and J ends, which lost 4 bases and 5 bases, there was a span of 17 bases. Germline V CDR1 and CDR2: LGHNA, YNFKEQ. CDR3 region: CASSPSLTPTYGYTF. CDR3 nucleotide sequence: TGTGCCAGCAGCCCTTCCTTAACGCCGACTTATGGCTACACCTTC.

The chain has TRBV9 and TRBJ2-1, with TRBD1 identical over 9 bases. CDR1 SGDLS and CDR2 YYNGEE come from the germline V gene. The length of the CDR3 is 15 residues. V shed 3 bases, J shed 7 bases, and the junction held 8 bases outside the gene matches. The CDR3 reads CASSAAGTGKNEQFF. CDR3 DNA: TGTGCCAGCAGCGCCGCCGGGACAGGGAAGAATGAGCAGTTCTTC.

This chain uses TRBV7-2 with TRBJ1-5; a possible D gene is TRBD1 (5 bases). In germline, CDR1 is SGHTA, CDR2 FQGNSA. V shed 5 bases and J shed 2 bases, with 16 bases lying between them. This CDR3 comprises 16 residues. In DNA form, the CDR3 reads TGTGCCAGCAGCCCACTTCAGGGTCAAGGCAATCAGCCCCAGCATTTT. It specifies CASSPLQGQGNQPQHF.

The chain recombines TRBV18 with TRBJ2-5, with a tentative D call TRBD2 (6 bases). This CDR3 is 13 amino acids long. CDR1 and CDR2 from the germline V gene are KGHSH and LQKENI. V was clipped by 6 bases and J by 2 bases, with 10 bases between them. CDR3 protein: CASSSGRQETQYF. CDR3 in DNA: TGTGCCAGCTCTTCCGGGAGACAAGAGACCCAGTACTTC.

The chain recombines TRBV25-1 with TRBJ2-7; the match to TRBD2 covers 13 bases. Germline CDR1 and CDR2: MGHDK and SYGVNS. The CDR3 has 15 amino acids. V trimming: 2 bases; J trimming: 4 bases; junction bases outside the gene matches: 2. CDR3 nucleotide sequence: TGTGCCAGCAGTGAAGGACTAGCGGGAGAATACGAGCAGTACTTC. It encodes CASSEGLAGEYEQYF.

The chain combines TRBV2 with TRBJ1-4; 8 nucleotides line up with TRBD1. Germline loops: CDR1 SNHLY, CDR2 FYNNEI. The CDR3 runs to 15 residues. The J segment lost 2 bases and the V segment lost 5 bases, leaving 4 bases of the junction unmatched. The CDR3 spells CASSRRTGTNEKLFF. The CDR3 nucleotides read TGTGCCAGCAGTCGCCGGACAGGGACTAATGAAAAACTGTTTTTT.

The chain joins TRBV20-1 to TRBJ1-5, with D possibly matching TRBD1 (5 bases). This CDR3 is built from 11 residues. With 5 bases removed from V and 12 bases from J, the gap between germline ends came to 14 bases. CDR1 DFQATT and CDR2 SNEGSKA come from the germline V gene (reference sequence). The CDR3 loop reads CSARRDRDQHF. CDR3 nucleotides: TGCAGTGCTCGTCGAGACAGAGACCAGCATTTT.

The gene calls are TRBV15 and TRBJ2-6; 12 bases fit TRBD1. The germline V gene has CDR1 LNHNV and CDR2 YYDKDF (reference sequence). This CDR3 has 19 residues. With 1 base clipped from V and 2 bases from J, the junction kept 6 bases outside the gene matches. The CDR3 nucleotides read TGTGCCACCAGCAGAGGACCGGGACAGGGGGCGCCTGGGGCCAACGTCCTGACTTTC. Translation gives CATSRGPGQGAPGANVLTF.

This clone was counted once. The rearrangement links TRBV15 to TRBJ1-5; D unclear. V lost 1 base, J lost 5 bases, and 12 bases lay in between. The length of the CDR3 is 15 residues. Germline V gene sequence: CDR1 LNHNV, CDR2 YYDKDF (reference sequence). CDR3 loop: CATSRVQRGDQPQHF. The CDR3 DNA is TGTGCCACCAGCAGAGTCCAACGCGGGGATCAGCCCCAGCATTTT.

The chain joins TRBV7-2 to TRBJ1-2, with 10 bases fitting TRBD1. Germline lookup yields CDR1 SGHTA and CDR2 FQGNSA. The V gene end was trimmed by 5 bases and the J gene end by 8 bases; junction bases not matched to a gene: 5. The CDR3 loop spans 13 amino acids. The CDR3 here is CASSPTGGGGYTF. CDR3 bases: TGTGCCAGCAGCCCGACAGGGGGCGGCGGCTACACCTTC. The full variable domain, rest sourced from reference TRBV7-2 and TRBJ1-2, is GAGVSQSPSNKVTEKGKDVELRCDPISGHTALYWYRQSLGQGLEFLIYFQGNSAPDKSGLPSDRFSAERTGGSVSTLTIQRTQQEDSAVYLCASSPTGGGGYTFGSGTRLTVV.

The CDR3 spells CASRRGPGTDTQYF. The CDR3 DNA follows: TGTGCCAGCAGAAGAGGTCCGGGCACAGATACGCAGTATTTT. The chain couples TRBV27 to TRBJ2-3; D is ambiguous. The V and J ends lost 6 bases and 1 base respectively, with 11 bases between them. The germline V gene encodes CDR1 MNHEY and CDR2 SMNVEV (reference sequence). This CDR3 comprises 14 residues.

CDR3 sequence reads: CAIKQGQGNTIYF. As DNA, the CDR3 is TGTGCCATCAAACAGGGACAGGGAAACACCATATATTTT. The gene calls are TRBV10-3 and TRBJ1-3; 7 bases align to TRBD1. V dropped 7 bases and J dropped 4; count of bases not matched to a gene: 4. Per germline, CDR1 ENHRY and CDR2 SYGVKD. This CDR3 is built from 13 residues.

J is TRBJ2-7 and V is TRBV5-6; TRBD1 agrees at 9 bases. Per germline, CDR1 SGHDT and CDR2 YYEEEE. The trim removed 4 bases at V and 6 bases at J, leaving 8 bases unmatched. The CDR3 length is 14 residues. CDR3 sequence: CASSIGTGWGEQYF. Here the CDR3 DNA reads TGTGCCAGCAGCATCGGGACAGGGTGGGGCGAGCAGTACTTC.